The 16 T cell receptor beta chains below all came from one sample that was sequenced in a study of T-cell memory formation after mild COVID-19. From the 5' RACE reads, TCRdb called clonotypes with MiXCR, one entry per CDR3 protein. The sample lists about 320,000 distinct CDR3 sequences, 13% to 15% occurring once. The source material was PBMCs or a T cell subset sorted from them (not recorded which). The receptors here all came from a man between 18 and 29 years old who had mild COVID-19 (a few samples of this study predate the infection). Cell type and time point are not known.

This clonotype showed up just a few times. The chain uses TRBV9 and TRBJ2-5; D is possibly TRBD2 (6 bases). CDR3 length: 14 residues. Trimming took off 0 bases at V and 9 bases at J, with 15 bases between the two ends. Germline-derived CDR1 and CDR2 are SGDLS and YYNGEE. CDR3 amino acids: CASSVEGNGGAQYF. The DNA for the CDR3 is TGTGCCAGCAGCGTAGAGGGCAACGGCGGGGCCCAGTACTTC.

This clonotype was detected ten times or more. The chain joins TRBV11-2 to TRBJ2-1, with D perhaps matching TRBD1 (6 bases). The CDR3 extends over 13 amino acids. V lost 5 bases and J 7 bases, leaving 12 bases between the germline ends. Germline V gene data show CDR1 as SGHAT and CDR2 as FQNNGV. CDR3: CASSLGTLNEQFF. In DNA, the CDR3 is TGTGCCAGCAGCCTCGGGACATTGAATGAGCAGTTCTTC.

Ten or more counts support this clonotype. V usage is TRBV15 and J usage is TRBJ2-1; 7 nucleotides align to TRBD1. CDR3 length: 17 amino acids. Trimming took 3 bases from V and 2 from J; bases not matched to a gene: 10. Germline V gives CDR1 LNHNV, CDR2 YYDKDF (reference sequence). The CDR3 is CATSSTQGVATYNEQFF. CDR3 bases: TGTGCCACCAGCAGTACCCAGGGGGTTGCGACCTACAATGAGCAGTTCTTC.

To note about this clonotype: It is likely a read error, because the conserved phenylalanine at the end of the CDR3 is missing. The V and J genes are TRBV9 and TRBJ1-2; 9 bases line up with TRBD1. The J segment lost 4 bases and the V segment lost 4 bases, leaving 5 bases of the junction unmatched. Looked up from germline, CDR1 is SGDLS and CDR2 is YYNGEE. The length of the CDR3 is 14 residues. CDR3 region: CASSTGTGTYGYTL. The CDR3 DNA is TGTGCCAGCAGCACCGGGACAGGGACCTATGGCTACACCTTA.

This clonotype was seen at least ten times. V usage is TRBV5-1 and J usage is TRBJ2-1, with TRBD2 matching 11 bases. Germline V gene lookup returns CDR1 SGHRS and CDR2 YFSETQ. Unmatched junction bases numbered 3, after V lost 4 bases and J lost 3 bases. This CDR3 spans 15 amino acids. The DNA of the CDR3 is TGCGCCAGCAGCCTAGCGGGGGGCCTCTACAATGAGCAGTTCTTC. It specifies CASSLAGGLYNEQFF.

This clonotype was observed a few times. The CDR3, as DNA: TGTGCCAGCAGCCAGACTAGCGGGGGATTTTACGAGCAGTACGTC. Translation gives CASSQTSGGFYEQYV. The chain couples TRBV3-1 to TRBJ2-7, with 12 bases lining up with TRBD2. V shed 3 bases, J shed 4 bases, and the junction held 4 bases outside the gene matches. Looked up from germline, CDR1 is LGHDT and CDR2 is YNNKEL (reference sequence). The CDR3 covers 15 residues.

This clonotype appeared a few times. This chain links TRBV4-3 with TRBJ2-3, with D tentatively TRBD2 (6 bases). CDR1 LGHNA and CDR2 YSLEER come from the germline V gene. Trimming removed 4 bases at V and 4 bases at J, with 15 bases between. CDR3 size: 15 residues. CDR3 loop: CASSLIHGDSDTQYF. The CDR3 DNA reads as TGCGCCAGCAGCCTTATCCATGGGGACTCAGATACGCAGTATTTT.

At least ten counts were recorded for this clonotype. V and J are TRBV7-3 and TRBJ2-5; 7 bases line up with TRBD2. The V gene's germline CDR1 is SGHTA and CDR2 FQGTGA. Trimming removed 4 bases from V and 4 bases from J; junction bases left unmatched: 9. This CDR3 is built from 15 residues. The CDR3 loop reads CASSSRGDLGETQYF. The CDR3 DNA is TGTGCCAGCAGCTCCCGGGGGGATTTGGGAGAGACCCAGTACTTC.

The V call is TRBV4-2, the J call TRBJ1-5, with D possibly being TRBD1 (5 bases). The CDR3 sequence is 16 residues long. V was shortened by 4 bases and J by 4 bases, with 17 bases between the two germline ends. Germline CDR1 and CDR2: LGHNA and YNFKEQ. The CDR3 loop is CASSPQSRDPNQPQHF. The CDR3 nucleotides are TGTGCCAGCAGCCCCCAATCCCGGGACCCAAATCAGCCCCAGCATTTT.

As to this clonotype: At one end the junction does not follow the germline gene, possibly because of a read error. V is TRBV14 and J is TRBJ1-2, with D possibly matching TRBD1 (6 bases). The germline V gene has CDR1 SGHDN and CDR2 FVKESK. CDR3 length equals 12 residues. CDR3 loop: CSSSQQGGRYTF. The CDR3 DNA reads as TGTTCCAGCAGCCAGCAAGGGGGTCGCTACACCTTC. Using reference TRBV14 and TRBJ1-2 for the parts outside the CDR3, the full variable domain is EAGVTQFPSHSVIEKGQTVTLRCDPISGHDNLYWYRRVMGKEIKFLLHFVKESKQDESGMPNNRFLAERTGGTYSTLKVQPAELEDSGVYFCSSSQQGGRYTFGSGTRLTVV.

The sample holds a few counts of this clonotype. The chain uses TRBV27 and TRBJ1-6; D unclear. The V gene lost 7 bases and the J gene lost 8 bases, with 24 bases spanning the gap. The CDR3 loop spans 17 amino acids. CDR1 is MNHEY and CDR2 is SMNVEV in the germline V gene (reference sequence). The DNA of the CDR3 is TGTGCCAGCACCCCGATCGCCGAAGGGATGAAGGATTCACCCCTCCACTTT. Translated, it gives CASTPIAEGMKDSPLHF.

V and J are TRBV29-1 and TRBJ1-1; perhaps TRBD1 as D (6 bases). With 0 bases removed from V and 11 bases from J, the gap between germline ends came to 16 bases. The CDR3 is 13 residues long. The germline V gene has CDR1 SQVTM and CDR2 ANQGSEA. CDR3 region: CSVEDGGSSGAFF. The CDR3 bases are TGCAGCGTTGAAGATGGGGGCTCAAGTGGGGCTTTCTTT.

This clonotype was seen a handful of times. This rearrangement joins TRBV27 to TRBJ2-1, with D tentatively TRBD2 (6 bases). V was clipped by 8 bases and J by 9 bases, with 17 bases between them. CDR1 MNHEY and CDR2 SMNVEV come from the germline V gene (reference sequence). The CDR3 runs 13 residues. DNA of the CDR3: TGTGCCAGCCTGGGGAGGCGGGCTGGTGAGCAGTTCTTC. Protein product: CASLGRRAGEQFF.

The gene calls are TRBV10-3 and TRBJ1-3; the match to TRBD1 covers 9 bases. CDR1 is ENHRY, CDR2 SYGVKD, per germline. CDR3 size: 14 residues. V trimming: 6 bases; J trimming: 4 bases; junction bases outside the gene matches: 4. CDR3 in amino acids: CAIRKQGAGNTIYF. CDR3 bases: TGTGCCATCAGGAAACAGGGGGCAGGAAACACCATATATTTT.

V usage is TRBV6-6 and J usage is TRBJ2-7, with D perhaps matching TRBD1 (6 bases). Between the trimmed V and J ends, which lost 5 bases and 0 bases, there was a span of 11 bases. CDR1 is MNHNY, CDR2 SVGAGI, per germline (reference sequence). The CDR3 sequence is 14 residues long. CDR3 residues: CASSLTGSSYEQYF. The CDR3 bases are TGTGCCAGCAGTCTGACAGGTTCCTCCTACGAGCAGTACTTC.

This clonotype was observed a handful of times. This chain connects TRBV5-6 to TRBJ2-7; maybe TRBD1 (6 bases). The V end was cut by 1 base, the J end by 9 bases, with 17 bases between. The germline CDR1 and CDR2 sequences are SGHDT and YYEEEE. This CDR3 contains 14 residues. The CDR3 is CASSLRAGAFGQYV. In nucleotides, the CDR3 is TGTGCCAGCAGCTTGAGGGCAGGGGCTTTCGGGCAGTACGTC.